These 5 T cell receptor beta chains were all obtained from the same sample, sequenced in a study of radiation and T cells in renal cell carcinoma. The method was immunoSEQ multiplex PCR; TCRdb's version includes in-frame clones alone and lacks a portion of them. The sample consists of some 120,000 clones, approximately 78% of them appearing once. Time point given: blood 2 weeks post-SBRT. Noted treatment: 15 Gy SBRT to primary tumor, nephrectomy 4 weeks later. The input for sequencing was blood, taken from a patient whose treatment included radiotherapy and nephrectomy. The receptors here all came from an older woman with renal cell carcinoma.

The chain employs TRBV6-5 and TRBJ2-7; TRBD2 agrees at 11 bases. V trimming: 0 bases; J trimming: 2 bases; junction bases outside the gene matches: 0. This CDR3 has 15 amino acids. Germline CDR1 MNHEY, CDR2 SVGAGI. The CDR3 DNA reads TGTGCCAGCAGTTACTCGGGACTAGCGGCCTACGAGCAGTACTTC. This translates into CASSYSGLAAYEQYF.

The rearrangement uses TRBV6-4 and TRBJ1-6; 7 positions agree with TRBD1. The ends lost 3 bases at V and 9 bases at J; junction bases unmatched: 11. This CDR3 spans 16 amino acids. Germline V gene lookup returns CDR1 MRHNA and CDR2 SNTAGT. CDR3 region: CASSEEGLQGFSPLHF. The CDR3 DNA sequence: TGTGCCAGCAGTGAAGAAGGTTTACAGGGGTTTTCACCCCTCCACTTT.

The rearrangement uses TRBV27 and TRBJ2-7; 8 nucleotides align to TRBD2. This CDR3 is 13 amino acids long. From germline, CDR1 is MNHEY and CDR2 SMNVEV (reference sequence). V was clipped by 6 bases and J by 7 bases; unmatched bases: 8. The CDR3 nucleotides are TGTGCCAGCAGACCCGGGGGGGCTCGGGAGCAGTACTTC. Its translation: CASRPGGAREQYF.

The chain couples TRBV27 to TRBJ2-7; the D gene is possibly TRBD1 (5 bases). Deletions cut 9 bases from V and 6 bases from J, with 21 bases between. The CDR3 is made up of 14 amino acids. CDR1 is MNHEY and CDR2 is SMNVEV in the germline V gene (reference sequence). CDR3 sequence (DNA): TGTGCCAGTGGGGTCTTTTCGACAGACCTCGAGCAGTACTTC. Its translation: CASGVFSTDLEQYF.

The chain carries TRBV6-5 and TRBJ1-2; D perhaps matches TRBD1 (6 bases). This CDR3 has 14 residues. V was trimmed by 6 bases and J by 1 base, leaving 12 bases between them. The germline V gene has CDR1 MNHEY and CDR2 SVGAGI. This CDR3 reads CASSRGDFNYGYTF. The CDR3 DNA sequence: TGTGCCAGCAGCAGGGGTGACTTTAACTATGGCTACACCTTC.